Each of the 26 T cell receptor beta chains below was sequenced from the same sample in a study of T-cell reconstitution after alpha-beta-depleted transplantation in children. Library preparation (for TCRbeta) was performed with unique molecular identifiers. TCRdb itself ran the PCR reads through MiXCR, one entry per CDR3 protein. This sample has around 60,000 distinct CDR3 sequences, with about 40% found just once. The material sequenced was PBMCs, mostly from graft donor cells, taken 360 days after TCRalphabeta/CD19-depleted stem cell transplant. The source is a male patient aged 10-17 years who had a stem cell transplant for acute lymphoblastic leukemia, so the T cells may come from the graft donor.

The genes are TRBV12-3 or TRBV12-4 and TRBJ2-4; no clear D. The ends were cut back, 3 bases at V and 8 bases at J, with 8 bases in the middle. CDR3 length equals 12 residues. The CDR3 spells CASSLSSYIQYF. The CDR3 DNA reads as TGTGCCAGCAGTTTGAGTAGCTACATTCAGTACTTC.

The chain combines TRBV5-1 with TRBJ2-3; TRBD2 aligns across 13 bases. Trimming cost V 0 bases and J 7 bases; bases outside gene matches: 5. The CDR3 has 16 amino acids. Germline V gives CDR1 SGHRS, CDR2 YFSETQ. The CDR3 DNA follows: TGCGCCAGCAGCTTGGCCGGGACTAGCGGGAAGAATACGCAGTATTTT. Translated, it gives CASSLAGTSGKNTQYF.

This clonotype was picked up a small number of times. The genes are TRBV12-3 or TRBV12-4 and TRBJ2-1; unclear D gene. Trimming took off 2 bases at V and 3 bases at J, with 8 bases between the two ends. The CDR3 consists of 14 residues. CDR3 loop: CASSLYNLYNEQFF. For the CDR3, the DNA is TGTGCCAGCAGTTTATATAATCTCTACAATGAGCAGTTCTTC.

V usage is TRBV5-5 and J usage is TRBJ2-2; D call uncertain. CDR3 length: 15 residues. V gave up 0 bases and J gave up 8 bases, with 14 bases separating them. Germline CDR1 and CDR2: SGHKS and YYEKEE (reference sequence). The CDR3 spells CASSLDQTSGGELFF. The DNA of the CDR3 is TGTGCCAGCAGCTTGGACCAAACGTCCGGGGGGGAGCTGTTTTTT. Looking up the rest from reference TRBV5-5 and TRBJ2-2 gives the full variable domain: DAGVTQSPTHLIKTRGQQVTLRCSPISGHKSVSWYQQVLGQGPQFIFQYYEKEERGRGNFPDRFSARQFPNYSSELNVNALLLGDSALYLCASSLDQTSGGELFFGEGSRLTVL.

The chain joins TRBV6-1 to TRBJ2-1; tentatively, D is TRBD1 or TRBD2 (5 bases each). V shed 4 bases and J shed 4 bases, with 14 bases lying between them. This CDR3 contains 15 residues. Germline CDR1 and CDR2: MNHNS and SASEGT. This CDR3 reads CASSVGTSQYNEQFF. Written as DNA, the CDR3 is TGTGCCAGCAGTGTTGGGACGTCCCAGTACAATGAGCAGTTCTTC.

This sequence joins TRBV29-1 and TRBJ2-1, with D unresolved. This CDR3 has 13 residues. Trimming removed 2 bases from V and 0 bases from J, with 5 bases in between. Germline loops: CDR1 SQVTM, CDR2 ANQGSEA. The CDR3 nucleotides are TGCAGCGTTGAAAACTTCTCCTACAATGAGCAGTTCTTC. It codes for CSVENFSYNEQFF.

The chain carries TRBV28 and TRBJ2-1; 7 nucleotides match TRBD2. The trim removed 3 bases at V and 7 bases at J, leaving 24 bases unmatched. The CDR3 consists of 20 residues. The V gene's germline CDR1 is MDHEN and CDR2 SYDVKM. This chain's CDR3 is CASSFRAGRVASGATNEQFF. The CDR3 DNA reads TGTGCCAGCAGTTTTAGGGCAGGGAGGGTGGCAAGCGGGGCCACAAATGAGCAGTTCTTC.

CDR3 protein: CASSVSPSNEQFF. The CDR3 DNA sequence: TGTGCCAGCAGTGTATCCCCCTCCAATGAGCAGTTCTTC. The V and J genes are TRBV2 and TRBJ2-1; D is ambiguous. The CDR3 consists of 13 residues. Germline CDR1 reads SNHLY; CDR2 reads FYNNEI. V dropped 4 bases and J dropped 6 bases, with 10 bases sitting between them.

Notes on this clonotype: One end of the junction varies from germline; a read error may be responsible. J is TRBJ1-4 and V is TRBV12-3 or TRBV12-4; no firm D call. CDR3 size: 12 residues. The DNA of the CDR3 is TGTACCAGCAGTTTCGCTAATGAAAAACTGTTTTTT. Its translation: CTSSFANEKLFF.

This clonotype was counted only a few times. The rearrangement links TRBV12-3 or TRBV12-4 to TRBJ2-7; no firm D call. V lost 6 bases, J lost 4 bases, and 16 bases lay in between. The CDR3 loop spans 14 amino acids. This CDR3 reads CASSGLGSPYEQYF. CDR3 coding DNA: TGTGCCAGCAGCGGGCTTGGGTCCCCTTACGAGCAGTACTTC.

This clonotype occurred once. The rearrangement uses TRBV4-2 and TRBJ2-1; 13 bases match TRBD2. The V gene end was trimmed by 1 base and the J gene end by 5 bases; junction bases not matched to a gene: 11. This CDR3 is built from 19 residues. Looked up from germline, CDR1 is LGHNA and CDR2 is YNFKEQ. This CDR3 reads CASSQGGQTSGRGNNEQFF. CDR3 nucleotide sequence: TGTGCCAGCAGCCAAGGCGGCCAAACTAGCGGGAGGGGAAACAATGAGCAGTTCTTC.

The V gene is TRBV5-1, the J gene TRBJ2-3, with TRBD1 matching over 9 bases. Per the germline V gene, CDR1 is SGHRS and CDR2 is YFSETQ. The CDR3 loop spans 17 amino acids. V was clipped by 2 bases and J by 3 bases; unmatched bases: 10. The CDR3 bases are TGCGCCAGCAGCTTTCAGCCCGGGACAGGGATAACAGATACGCAGTATTTT. It is translated as CASSFQPGTGITDTQYF.

This clonotype was picked up a small number of times. In DNA, the CDR3 is TGTGCCAGCAGCCGACAGGGGAAGAGGACTGAAGCTTTCTTT. Amino acids: CASSRQGKRTEAFF. The chain combines TRBV6-2 or TRBV6-3 with TRBJ1-1, with 8 bases lining up with TRBD1. The germline CDR1 and CDR2 sequences are MNHEY and SVGEGT. The trim removed 6 bases at V and 5 bases at J, leaving 8 bases unmatched. This CDR3 region has 14 residues.

V is TRBV9 and J is TRBJ2-5; the D gene is possibly TRBD2 (6 bases). Germline lookup yields CDR1 SGDLS and CDR2 YYNGEE. This CDR3 contains 15 residues. Deletions cut 0 bases from V and 2 bases from J, with 11 bases between. The CDR3 here is CASSVEVGSQETQYF. The CDR3, as DNA: TGTGCCAGCAGCGTAGAGGTCGGGAGTCAAGAGACCCAGTACTTC.

CDR3: CASSPSPRVNTEAFF. CDR3 DNA sequence: TGTGCCAGCAGCCCCTCCCCGAGGGTGAACACTGAAGCTTTCTTT. The genes are TRBV7-2 and TRBJ1-1, with D hard to call. V lost 5 bases, J lost 0 bases, and 13 bases lay in between. Germline V gene sequence: CDR1 SGHTA, CDR2 FQGNSA. The CDR3 sequence is 15 residues long.

The genes are TRBV24-1 and TRBJ2-1; TRBD2 might be the D (5 bases). CDR1 is KGHDR, CDR2 SFDVKD, per germline. Trimming removed 9 bases from V and 0 bases from J, with 14 bases in between. This CDR3 comprises 15 residues. The CDR3 spells CATRRTQSSYNEQFF. CDR3 DNA: TGTGCCACCCGCAGGACTCAGAGCTCCTACAATGAGCAGTTCTTC.

CDR3 region: CASSRSVTGELFF. The CDR3 region has the DNA TGTGCCAGCAGTCGGAGTGTCACCGGGGAGCTGTTTTTT. The chain recombines TRBV6-1 with TRBJ2-2; no clear D. The germline CDR1 and CDR2 sequences are MNHNS and SASEGT. The CDR3 is 13 residues long. Trimming stripped 5 bases from V and 4 bases from J, with 8 bases between.

This clonotype has a handful of counts. The chain links TRBV12-3 or TRBV12-4 to TRBJ2-1; D remains unclear. CDR3 size: 13 residues. The germline V and J ends were trimmed by 5 bases and 2 bases, with 7 bases remaining between them. CDR3: CASSPAPYNEQFF. The CDR3 region has the DNA TGTGCCAGCAGTCCCGCTCCCTACAATGAGCAGTTCTTC.

This clonotype was counted only a few times. This chain joins TRBV29-1 and TRBJ2-7; tentative D call: TRBD2 (6 bases). Trimming shortened V by 4 bases and J by 3 bases, and 13 bases separated the two germline ends. Germline lookup yields CDR1 SQVTM and CDR2 ANQGSEA. This CDR3 comprises 13 residues. This chain's CDR3 is CSVGGGDGYEQYF. CDR3 nucleotides: TGCAGCGTTGGTGGCGGGGACGGCTACGAGCAGTACTTC.

The J gene is TRBJ2-7, the V gene TRBV6-6; D gene uncertain. Germline V lookup: CDR1 MNHNY, CDR2 SVGAGI (reference sequence). This CDR3 has 12 residues. V gave up 2 bases and J gave up 6 bases, with 8 bases separating them. The CDR3 reads CASSYPSPEQYF. CDR3 sequence (DNA): TGTGCCAGCAGTTACCCGTCCCCCGAGCAGTACTTC.

This chain uses TRBV19 with TRBJ2-7; 11 bases match TRBD1. The CDR3 spans 15 residues. V dropped 4 bases and J dropped 4; count of bases not matched to a gene: 6. Germline assignment: CDR1 LNHDA and CDR2 SQIVND (reference sequence). The CDR3 coding sequence is TGTGCCAGTAGTACCCGGACAGGGGGCGGGTACGAGCAGTACTTC. It is translated as CASSTRTGGGYEQYF.

The chain employs TRBV4-1 and TRBJ2-7; TRBD1 matches 11 bases. The CDR3 extends over 16 amino acids. CDR1 is MGHRA and CDR2 is YSYEKL in the germline V gene. The V and J ends lost 5 bases and 3 bases, in that order; junction bases with no gene match: 9. The CDR3 here is CASSTGTGGFNYEQYF. The CDR3 region has the DNA TGCGCCAGCAGCACCGGGACAGGGGGTTTTAACTACGAGCAGTACTTC.

This clonotype was observed many times. The genes are TRBV29-1 and TRBJ2-7; D gene uncertain. Trimming removed 5 bases from V and 5 bases from J, with 13 bases in between. The CDR3 runs to 12 residues. The germline V gene encodes CDR1 SQVTM and CDR2 ANQGSEA. The CDR3: CSVLGPRNEQYF. The CDR3 DNA sequence: TGCAGCGTTTTAGGCCCCAGGAACGAGCAGTACTTC.

The V call is TRBV4-1, the J call TRBJ1-1; possible D gene TRBD1, 6 bases. Germline assignment: CDR1 MGHRA and CDR2 YSYEKL. V gave up 4 bases and J gave up 7 bases, with 10 bases separating them. There are 12 residues in the CDR3. CDR3 residues: CASSLVTGEAFF. CDR3 nucleotides: TGCGCCAGCAGCCTCGTGACAGGTGAAGCTTTCTTT.

Only a few counts were recorded for this clonotype. This rearrangement joins TRBV13 to TRBJ1-2, with D perhaps matching TRBD1 (6 bases). Germline CDR1 is PRHDT and CDR2 is FYEKMQ (reference sequence). This CDR3 region has 14 residues. Trimming removed 4 bases from V and 0 bases from J, with 9 bases in between. CDR3 DNA sequence: TGTGCCAGCAGCTCCAGGGGAGCTAACTATGGCTACACCTTC. The encoded protein is CASSSRGANYGYTF. Combining the CDR3 with reference TRBV13 and TRBJ1-2 gives the whole variable domain AAGVIQSPRHLIKEKRETATLKCYPIPRHDTVYWYQQGPGQDPQFLISFYEKMQSDKGSIPDRFSAQQFSDYHSELNMSSLELGDSALYFCASSSRGANYGYTFGSGTRLTVV.

This clonotype was observed a few times. The chain is built from TRBV29-1 and TRBJ2-7; 12 bases are shared with TRBD2. CDR1 is SQVTM and CDR2 is ANQGSEA in the germline V gene. The length of the CDR3 is 15 residues. Trimming took 1 base from V and 4 from J; bases not matched to a gene: 5. The DNA of the CDR3 is TGCAGCGTTGAAGGCCTAGCGGGAGGGCCGTACGAGCAGTACTTC. Its protein is CSVEGLAGGPYEQYF.